This entry concerns a single T cell receptor (beta chain). Its specificity is unknown. These data come from a study of T cells in narcolepsy. As for the study in general: Donors had narcolepsy type 1 or type 2, or were healthy controls.

Study-level findings and limits: No autoreactive T cell clone sequences appeared in some memory CD4+ repertoires. Blood of same and different patients, but not healthy controls, reportedly held recurring autoreactive clonotypes. Autoreactive HCRT-specific and TRIB2-specific clonotypes were marked in same-patient CSF-versus-blood CD4+ comparisons.

Produced via immunoSEQ multiplex PCR; TCRdb's table is partial and in-frame only. Of approximately 35,000 clones listed, roughly 80% are singletons. The receptor was isolated from a human donor in good health. Sequencing was done on a sample of memory (CD45RA-) CD4+ T cells from blood.

The CDR3 DNA sequence: TGTGCCAGCAGCTTTGGGGGTGCGCACGGGGCCAACGTCCTGACTTTC. This gives the protein CASSFGGAHGANVLTF. The chain uses TRBV7-6 and TRBJ2-6, with D perhaps assigned TRBD1 or TRBD2 (5 bases each). Trimming removed 3 bases from V and 4 bases from J, with 13 bases in between. The CDR3 spans 16 residues. The V gene's germline CDR1 is SGHVS and CDR2 FNYEAQ.